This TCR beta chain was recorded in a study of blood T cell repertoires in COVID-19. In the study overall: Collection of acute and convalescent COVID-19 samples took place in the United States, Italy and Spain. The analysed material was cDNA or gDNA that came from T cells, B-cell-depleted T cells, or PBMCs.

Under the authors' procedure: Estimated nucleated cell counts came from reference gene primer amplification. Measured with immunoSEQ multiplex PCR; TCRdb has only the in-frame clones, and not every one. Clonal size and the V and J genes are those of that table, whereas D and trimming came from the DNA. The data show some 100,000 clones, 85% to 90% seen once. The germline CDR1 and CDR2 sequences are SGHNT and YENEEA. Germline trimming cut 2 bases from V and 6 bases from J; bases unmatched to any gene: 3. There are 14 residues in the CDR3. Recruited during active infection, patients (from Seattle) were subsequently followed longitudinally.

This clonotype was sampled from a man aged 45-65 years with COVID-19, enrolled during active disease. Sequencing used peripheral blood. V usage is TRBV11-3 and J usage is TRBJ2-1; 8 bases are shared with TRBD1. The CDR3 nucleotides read TGTGCCAGCAGCTTACAGGGGGCTCTCAATGAGCAGTTCTTC. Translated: CASSLQGALNEQFF. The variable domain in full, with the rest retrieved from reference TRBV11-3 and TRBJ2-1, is EAGVVQSPRYKIIEKKQPVAFWCNPISGHNTLYWYLQNLGQGPELLIRYENEEAVDDSQLPKDRFSAERLKGVDSTLKIQPAELGDSAVYLCASSLQGALNEQFFGPGTRLTVL.